This entry describes one T cell receptor beta chain. As yet, its antigen is unknown. From germline, CDR1 is SNHLY and CDR2 FYNNEI. Trimming stripped 11 bases from V and 4 bases from J, with 12 bases between. The CDR3 is 12 residues long. The record originates from a study of T cell responses to AZD1222 COVID-19 vaccine. Study results and caveats: A mostly white British donor set with more females was recruited, and clonal diversity was possibly underestimated.

TCRdb's table, derived via immunoSEQ multiplex PCR, lists solely in-frame clones and lacks some. The repertoire holds 110,000 to 150,000 clones, with 92% as singletons. The sample was peripheral blood, taken 28 days after the second AZD1222 dose. The chain carries TRBV2 and TRBJ2-1; D perhaps matches TRBD1 (5 bases). This clonotype was sampled from an adult who received the AZD1222 COVID-19 vaccine. For the CDR3, the DNA is TGTGCCGCGCAGGGTTCGTACAATGAGCAGTTCTTC. This encodes CAAQGSYNEQFF.